This T cell receptor beta chain was captured by sequencing in a study of shared clonotypes between healthy human individuals. The sorted-subset replicate PCRs were given around 200 ng DNA, which is about 29,000 T cell genomes. Produced via immunoSEQ multiplex PCR; TCRdb's table is partial and in-frame only. The table includes around 1,000,000 clones, roughly 80% detected once. The sample holds many counts of this clone. What it binds is unknown. All the donors were Caucasian adults who lived in Nashville, Tennessee. Study observations and caveats: Tissue TCR repertoires likely differ from these blood-only repertoires. Larger richness was generally estimated for naive than memory subsets.

Germline CDR1 is SNHLY and CDR2 is FYNNEI. Trimming left V 3 bases short and J 6 bases short, with 14 bases between. The CDR3 length is 15 residues. The gene calls are TRBV2 and TRBJ2-2, with a possible D match to TRBD2 (7 bases). The sequence was obtained from a young man in good health. Some clones in this sample may be carry-over from other donors' samples. Source material: memory CD4+ T cells from PBMCs. Subset: CD45RA-negative fraction. The CDR3 nucleotides are TGTGCCAGCAGTGAGGGGCAGGGGAGGGCCGGGGAGCTGTTTTTT. Translating gives CASSEGQGRAGELFF. The whole variable domain, remainder taken from reference TRBV2 and TRBJ2-2, is EPEVTQTPSHQVTQMGQEVILRCVPISNHLYFYWYRQILGQKVEFLVSFYNNEISEKSEIFDDQFSVERPDGSNFTLKIRSTKLEDSAMYFCASSEGQGRAGELFFGEGSRLTVL.